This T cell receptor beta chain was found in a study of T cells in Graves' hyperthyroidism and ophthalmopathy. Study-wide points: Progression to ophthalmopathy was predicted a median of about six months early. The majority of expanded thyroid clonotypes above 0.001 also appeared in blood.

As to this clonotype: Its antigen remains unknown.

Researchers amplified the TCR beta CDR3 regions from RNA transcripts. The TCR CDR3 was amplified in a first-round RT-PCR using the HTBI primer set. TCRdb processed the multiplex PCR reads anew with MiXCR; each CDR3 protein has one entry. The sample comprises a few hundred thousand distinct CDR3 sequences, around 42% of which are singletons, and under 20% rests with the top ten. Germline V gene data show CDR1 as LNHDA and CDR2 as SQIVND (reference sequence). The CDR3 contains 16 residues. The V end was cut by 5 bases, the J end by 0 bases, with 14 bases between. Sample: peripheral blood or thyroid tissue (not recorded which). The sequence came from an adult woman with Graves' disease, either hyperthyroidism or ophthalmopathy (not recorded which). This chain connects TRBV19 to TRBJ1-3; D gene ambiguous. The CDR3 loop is CASSLLRLGSGNTIYF. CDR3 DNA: TGTGCCAGTAGTCTCTTGCGCCTTGGCTCTGGAAACACCATATATTTT.